The next 14 T cell receptor beta chains were all read from a single sample in a study of blood T cell repertoires in COVID-19. Assay: immunoSEQ multiplex PCR; the TCRdb copy retains only in-frame clones and omits some. The sample has more than 300,000 clones, around 90% seen once. The sequencing sample was made of peripheral blood. The origin of the receptors is a woman between 40 and 55 years old with COVID-19, enrolled during active disease.

The chain has TRBV28 and TRBJ2-3, with TRBD2 as a possible D gene (5 bases). The CDR3 is 14 residues long. The V end was cut by 5 bases, the J end by 9 bases, with 18 bases between. Per the germline V gene, CDR1 is MDHEN and CDR2 is SYDVKM. CDR3 sequence: CASSEFATRATQYF. The CDR3 nucleotides read TGTGCCAGCAGTGAATTTGCAACTAGGGCCACGCAGTATTTT.

This rearrangement joins TRBV28 to TRBJ2-7; 11 bases map to TRBD1. Germline lookup yields CDR1 MDHEN and CDR2 SYDVKM. The V segment lost 5 bases and the J segment 4 bases; nucleotides outside the gene matches: 7. The CDR3 sequence is 15 residues long. CDR3 bases: TGTGCCAGCAGTCCACCGGGACAGGGGGAATACGAGCAGTACTTC. Translated, it gives CASSPPGQGEYEQYF. Drawing the rest from reference TRBV28 and TRBJ2-7, the complete variable domain is DVKVTQSSRYLVKRTGEKVFLECVQDMDHENMFWYRQDPGLGLRLIYFSYDVKMKEKGDIPEGYSVSREKKERFSLILESASTNQTSMYLCASSPPGQGEYEQYFGPGTRLTVT.

The chain joins TRBV18 to TRBJ1-1, with D tentatively TRBD1 (6 bases). This CDR3 comprises 15 residues. Germline CDR1 is KGHSH and CDR2 is LQKENI. V was clipped by 3 bases and J by 5 bases, with 16 bases between them. This CDR3 is CASSPRGASDTEAFF. The DNA for the CDR3 is TGTGCCAGCTCACCCAGGGGTGCATCGGATACTGAAGCTTTCTTT.

J is TRBJ1-1 and V is TRBV4-3, with unresolved D. Trimming cost V 0 bases and J 3 bases, with 17 bases left between them. The germline CDR1 and CDR2 sequences are LGHNA and YSLEER. This CDR3 has 17 residues. The CDR3 here is CASSQDVPGSPYTEAFF. Here the CDR3 DNA reads TGCGCCAGCAGCCAAGATGTCCCAGGATCCCCATACACTGAAGCTTTCTTT.

Only one count was recorded for this clone. Here the CDR3 DNA reads TGTGCCAGCAAGCCGTCAGGCTATAATTCACCCCTCCACTTT. It translates to CASKPSGYNSPLHF. The chain uses TRBV6-5 and TRBJ1-6; D is unresolved. The V and J ends lost 7 bases and 3 bases respectively, with 10 bases between them. CDR3 length: 14 amino acids. Germline CDR1 and CDR2: MNHEY and SVGAGI.

This rearrangement joins TRBV9 to TRBJ2-1; maybe TRBD1 (5 bases). V was clipped by 0 bases and J by 0 bases, with 16 bases between them. The V gene's germline CDR1 is SGDLS and CDR2 YYNGEE. This CDR3 is 18 amino acids long. CDR3 protein: CASSVGTSFGYSYNEQFF. The CDR3 coding sequence is TGTGCCAGCAGCGTAGGGACAAGTTTCGGATACTCCTACAATGAGCAGTTCTTC.

The gene calls are TRBV19 and TRBJ1-5; D uncertain. The CDR3 has 13 residues. Germline CDR1 is LNHDA and CDR2 is SQIVND (reference sequence). The V end was cut by 10 bases, the J end by 5 bases, with 15 bases between. CDR3 region: CATQTWADQPQHF. The CDR3 DNA sequence: TGTGCCACCCAGACGTGGGCCGATCAGCCCCAGCATTTT.

The chain uses TRBV28 and TRBJ2-2; no clear D gene. The CDR3 consists of 13 residues. CDR1 is MDHEN, CDR2 SYDVKM, per germline. V was pared by 5 bases and J by 0 bases, with 4 bases between. CDR3 residues: CASSATNTGELFF. The CDR3 DNA reads as TGTGCCAGCAGTGCGACGAACACCGGGGAGCTGTTTTTT.

The rearrangement links TRBV19 to TRBJ1-5; no firm D call. The ends were cut back, 5 bases at V and 0 bases at J, with 11 bases in the middle. There are 15 residues in the CDR3. CDR1 is LNHDA and CDR2 is SQIVND in the germline V gene (reference sequence). The CDR3 protein is CASSQVGLSNQPQHF. CDR3 nucleotide sequence: TGTGCCAGTAGTCAGGTAGGCCTTAGCAATCAGCCCCAGCATTTT. Full variable domain (outside the CDR3, taken from reference TRBV19 and TRBJ1-5): DGGITQSPKYLFRKEGQNVTLSCEQNLNHDAMYWYRQDPGQGLRLIYYSQIVNDFQKGDIAEGYSVSREKKESFPLTVTSAQKNPTAFYLCASSQVGLSNQPQHFGDGTRLSIL.

This rearrangement joins TRBV5-4 to TRBJ2-3; TRBD2 agrees at 9 bases. Germline-derived CDR1 and CDR2 are SGHNT and YYREEE (reference sequence). There are 15 residues in the CDR3. The junction had 5 bases not matched to a gene; V was cut back by 4 bases and J by 2 bases. The DNA for the CDR3 is TGTGCCAGCAGCCAAGCGGGGGGATCCACAGATACGCAGTATTTT. It encodes CASSQAGGSTDTQYF.

The gene calls are TRBV7-2 and TRBJ2-1, with no clear D. V gave up 5 bases and J gave up 8 bases, with 16 bases separating them. From germline, CDR1 is SGHTA and CDR2 FQGNSA. The CDR3 has 14 residues. The CDR3 sequence is CASSPARVVDEQFF. The CDR3 nucleotides are TGTGCCAGCAGCCCCGCCCGGGTAGTCGATGAGCAGTTCTTC.

The CDR3 region is CASSPTGTYEQYF. CDR3 nucleotides: TGTGCCAGCTCACCGACAGGAACCTACGAGCAGTACTTC. This chain connects TRBV18 to TRBJ2-7; perhaps TRBD1 as D (6 bases). V was pared by 3 bases and J by 2 bases, with 8 bases between. The germline V gene has CDR1 KGHSH and CDR2 LQKENI. The CDR3 length is 13 residues.

The V and J genes are TRBV6-5 and TRBJ1-1, with D perhaps matching TRBD1 (5 bases). Germline lookup yields CDR1 MNHEY and CDR2 SVGAGI. The V gene lost 0 bases and the J gene lost 7 bases, with 12 bases spanning the gap. The CDR3 sequence is 14 residues long. DNA for the CDR3: TGTGCCAGCAGTTACTCGAGATCGGGGGGTGAAGCTTTCTTT. Translating it yields CASSYSRSGGEAFF.

This sequence joins TRBV5-1 and TRBJ1-1; no definite D call. Germline loops: CDR1 SGHRS, CDR2 YFSETQ. The V and J ends lost 2 bases and 0 bases respectively, with 8 bases between them. The CDR3 consists of 14 residues. The CDR3 sequence: CASSFTLMNTEAFF. CDR3 nucleotides: TGCGCCAGCAGCTTTACTTTGATGAACACTGAAGCTTTCTTT.